This T cell receptor (beta chain) was profiled in a study of blood T cell repertoires in COVID-19. As for the study in general: The United States, Italy and Spain provided the acute and convalescent COVID-19 samples. In each case, the material was cDNA or gDNA derived from T cells, B-cell-depleted T cells, or PBMCs.

Germline CDR1 is MNHEY and CDR2 is SMNVEV (reference sequence). This CDR3 region has 15 residues. The V and J ends lost 4 bases and 5 bases, in that order; junction bases with no gene match: 5. In the original analysis: The authors estimated nucleated cell counts from reference gene primer amplification. This table comes from immunoSEQ multiplex PCR, and its TCRdb copy is limited to in-frame clones, with some not included. The V and J calls and clone size were taken over from that table, and D and trimming were inferred from the DNA. The sample holds about 110,000 clones, more than 65% seen once. The chain uses TRBV27 and TRBJ1-6, with TRBD1 identical over 7 bases. The receptor was isolated from an elderly woman with acute or convalescent COVID-19. The sequenced material came from peripheral blood. The CDR3 loop is CASSSRQGDNSPLHF. In DNA, the CDR3 is TGTGCCAGCAGTTCGCGACAGGGAGATAATTCACCCCTCCACTTT.